This is a list of T cell receptor beta chains from one sample in a study of cytomegalovirus exposure and HLA in healthy donors. Using immunoSEQ multiplex PCR, the repertoire was profiled, and TCRdb retains in-frame clones only, with some absent. The sample holds about 110,000 clones, about 71% seen once. The source material was PBMCs. The receptors originated from a boy aged 5-17 years in good health and CMV-seronegative. CDR3s include the opening cysteine and the closing phenylalanine or tryptophan.

>TRBV7-9
CASSLISVGQGRGYTF
>TRBV2
CASSEETGGWSNQPQHF
>TRBV5-4
CASALGRGGDTGELFF
>TRBV29-1
CSVRTGFIPRSYEQYF
>TRBV28
CASSGQGSQMNTEAFF
>TRBV7-9
CASSPKSQGNGYTF
>TRBV6-5
CASSTRGGNQPQHF
>TRBV6-6
CASRWTGLYGYTF
>TRBV9
CASSVRGTVNEKLFF
>TRBV5-6
CASSLGLDYEQYF
>TRBV2
CASSEANSSYEQYF
>TRBV5-1
CASRAGLAGVTDTQYF
>TRBV30
CAWSRREGREQYF
>TRBV5-4
CASSLAKDRGSGEKLFF
>TRBV7-2
CASSLVVHTGELFF
>TRBV30
CAWSILAGDTAPGNEQFF
>TRBV7-3
CASSASGSQKQFF
>TRBV9
CASSPGGYSNQPQHF
>TRBV5-6
CASSLVGTQDRYGYTF
>TRBV5-1
CASSLDAEHQPQHF
>TRBV18
CASSPLAGDPYEQYF
>TRBV6-5
CATASTGASSYEQYF
>TRBV4-3
CASSQEDGGTPYF
>TRBV19
CASSTRQDNQPQHF
>TRBV7-6
CASSSQENTEAFF
>TRBV5-6
CASSLGVVAFF
>TRBV7-3
CASSLRGLGGLETQYF
>TRBV10-1
CASSVVPAGTSGPLSSYNEQFF
>TRBV27
CASSIHRETYEQYF
>TRBV5-1
CASSLTVGQPQHF
>TRBV27
CASSLKGTGLNTEAFF
>TRBV19
CASSPRGLTYNEQFF
>TRBV12-5
CASGSGGEEGEQYF
>TRBV6-4
CARGGGGYGYTF
>TRBV7-8
CASSYDRGYEQYF
>TRBV5-4
CAGTSAITDTQYF
>TRBV10-3
CAISEIMGGETQYF
>TRBV30
CAWSSRAGEETQYF
>TRBV5-6
CASSFRAITGELFF
>TRBV12-5
CASGLIPRGRATNEKLFF
>TRBV28
CASSQPGHQGGNTIYF
>TRBV9
CASSAQNQGRNYGYTF